One and the same sample provided the 30 T cell receptor beta chains below, sequenced in a study of T cell repertoires in cytomegalovirus infection. Each CDR3 protein is one row after TCRdb ran MiXCR on the reads. The data contain roughly 280,000 distinct CDR3 sequences, around 20% of them seen just once; the ten biggest clones take up 15% to 20%. Their cognate antigens are unknown. Here the sequenced sample was cultured PBMCs, taken from culture after CMV antigen stimulation. The receptors shown here come from a human donor in good health (CMV status not recorded). Some clones in this sample may be carry-over from other donors' samples.

This clonotype was seen more than once but under ten times. The rearrangement joins TRBV12-3 or TRBV12-4 to TRBJ2-1; D may match TRBD1 or TRBD2 (6 bases each). This CDR3 spans 18 amino acids. With 7 bases removed from V and 5 bases from J, the gap between germline ends came to 27 bases. Written as DNA, the CDR3 is TGTGCCAGCACCCGGGGGACACCTATCCCTCGGCCCAACAATGAGCAGTTCTTC. Protein sequence: CASTRGTPIPRPNNEQFF.

This clonotype has just a few counts. The rearrangement joins TRBV6-8 to TRBJ2-3; TRBD2 matches at 8 bases. Trimming cost V 2 bases and J 4 bases; bases outside gene matches: 14. The CDR3 sequence is 18 residues long. CDR1 and CDR2 from the germline V gene are MNHGY and SAAAGT. Here the CDR3 reads CASSYGSGTGGSADTQYF. The DNA of the CDR3 is TGTGCCAGCAGTTACGGATCAGGGACGGGGGGGTCAGCAGATACGCAGTATTTT.

Many counts were recorded for this clonotype. The chain is built from TRBV7-2 and TRBJ1-6; 7 nucleotides agree with TRBD1. CDR3 size: 16 residues. The germline CDR1 and CDR2 sequences are SGHTA and FQGNSA. V lost 5 bases to trimming and J lost 7 bases; unmatched junction nucleotides: 11. DNA of the CDR3: TGTGCCAGCAGCCTCCAGACAGGGAGGCCCAATTCACCCCTCCACTTT. It translates to CASSLQTGRPNSPLHF.

This chain joins TRBV20-1 and TRBJ2-5, with 8 nucleotides matching TRBD1. Germline V gives CDR1 DFQATT, CDR2 SNEGSKA (reference sequence). The CDR3 runs 14 residues. J lost 1 base, V lost 4 bases, and 5 bases had no gene match. The CDR3 bases are TGCAGTGCTACCGGGACAGGAATCCAAGAGACCCAGTACTTC. It specifies CSATGTGIQETQYF.

The chain employs TRBV20-1 and TRBJ1-1; no clear D. The CDR3 consists of 11 residues. The V gene lost 2 bases and the J gene lost 4 bases, with 5 bases spanning the gap. Germline V lookup: CDR1 DFQATT, CDR2 SNEGSKA (reference sequence). CDR3 coding DNA: TGCAGTGCTAGATCCGGCACTGAAGCTTTCTTT. Translation: CSARSGTEAFF.

This chain joins TRBV10-3 and TRBJ2-3, with TRBD2 identical over 8 bases. There are 17 residues in the CDR3. CDR1 and CDR2 (germline): ENHRY, SYGVKD. J was trimmed by 2 bases and V by 4 bases; bases with no gene match: 11. The DNA of the CDR3 is TGTGCCATCAGTGTTGATCCCCAGCGGGGGAACACAGATACGCAGTATTTT. This gives the protein CAISVDPQRGNTDTQYF.

This clonotype was counted a few times. The chain joins TRBV15 to TRBJ1-5; no firm D call. Germline-derived CDR1 and CDR2 are LNHNV and YYDKDF (reference sequence). The V and J ends lost 3 bases and 4 bases respectively, with 4 bases between them. CDR3 length equals 12 residues. CDR3 bases: TGTGCCACCAGCAGGAATAATCAGCCCCAGCATTTT. Its translation is CATSRNNQPQHF.

The CDR3 here is CASSYGTSFADTQYF. CDR3 in DNA: TGTGCCAGCAGTTACGGGACTAGCTTCGCAGATACGCAGTATTTT. The rearrangement uses TRBV6-5 and TRBJ2-3, with 9 nucleotides matching TRBD2. The CDR3 is made up of 15 amino acids. The germline CDR1 and CDR2 sequences are MNHEY and SVGAGI. The junction had 4 bases not matched to a gene; V was cut back by 2 bases and J by 4 bases.

This clonotype came up many times. The V gene is TRBV5-4, the J gene TRBJ2-3, with 10 positions matching TRBD2. J lost 2 bases, V lost 1 base, and 4 bases had no gene match. Germline V gene lookup returns CDR1 SGHNT and CDR2 YYREEE (reference sequence). The CDR3 runs 16 residues. The CDR3 region is CASSLTSGISTDTQYF. The CDR3 DNA follows: TGTGCCAGCAGCTTGACTAGCGGGATTTCCACAGATACGCAGTATTTT. Full variable domain (outside the CDR3, taken from reference TRBV5-4 and TRBJ2-3): ETGVTQSPTHLIKTRGQQVTLRCSSQSGHNTVSWYQQALGQGPQFIFQYYREEENGRGNFPPRFSGLQFPNYSSELNVNALELDDSALYLCASSLTSGISTDTQYFGPGTRLTVL.

The chain couples TRBV15 to TRBJ2-5; 11 bases match TRBD2. CDR3 length equals 17 residues. J was trimmed by 0 bases and V by 1 base; bases with no gene match: 4. Germline V gives CDR1 LNHNV, CDR2 YYDKDF (reference sequence). For the CDR3, the DNA is TGTGCCACCAGCAGAGGGGCTAGCGGGAGGAACCAAGAGACCCAGTACTTC. Its protein product is CATSRGASGRNQETQYF.

This clonotype showed up just a few times. The chain links TRBV18 to TRBJ2-3; TRBD2 matches at 8 bases. In germline, CDR1 is KGHSH, CDR2 LQKENI. The CDR3 is made up of 15 amino acids. The trim removed 4 bases at V and 4 bases at J, leaving 7 bases unmatched. CDR3 amino acids: CASSLSGDGPDTQYF. The DNA of the CDR3 is TGTGCCAGCTCACTTAGCGGGGATGGGCCAGATACGCAGTATTTT.

V is TRBV24-1 and J is TRBJ2-1; D is undetermined. V dropped 2 bases and J dropped 0 bases, with 7 bases sitting between them. Germline CDR1 and CDR2: KGHDR and SFDVKD. The CDR3 runs 15 residues. CDR3 sequence (DNA): TGTGCCACCAGTGATTCGGACGGCTCCTACAATGAGCAGTTCTTC. Its translation: CATSDSDGSYNEQFF.

The genes are TRBV18 and TRBJ2-7, with TRBD1 matching over 7 bases. V lost 2 bases to trimming and J lost 6 bases; unmatched junction nucleotides: 1. Germline assignment: CDR1 KGHSH and CDR2 LQKENI. The CDR3 length is 12 residues. The CDR3 is CASSPGTVEQYF. CDR3 in DNA: TGTGCCAGCTCACCAGGGACAGTCGAGCAGTACTTC.

This chain links TRBV27 with TRBJ2-3; D is possibly TRBD2 (5 bases). Between the trimmed V and J ends, which lost 5 bases and 0 bases, there was a span of 6 bases. CDR3 length: 13 residues. Germline lookup yields CDR1 MNHEY and CDR2 SMNVEV (reference sequence). The CDR3 here is CASSRRSTDTQYF. As DNA, the CDR3 is TGTGCCAGCAGTCGGAGGAGCACAGATACGCAGTATTTT.

The V call is TRBV4-1, the J call TRBJ1-5, with TRBD1 matching 10 bases. J was trimmed by 3 bases and V by 4 bases; bases with no gene match: 3. The V gene's germline CDR1 is MGHRA and CDR2 YSYEKL. The CDR3 covers 15 residues. CDR3 amino acids: CASSPGTGDNQPQHF. The DNA of the CDR3 is TGCGCCAGCAGCCCCGGGACAGGGGACAATCAGCCCCAGCATTTT.

This clonotype occurred a few times. V is TRBV19 and J is TRBJ2-1; 9 nucleotides line up with TRBD2. Trimming took 5 bases from V and 3 from J; bases not matched to a gene: 8. Per the germline V gene, CDR1 is LNHDA and CDR2 is SQIVND (reference sequence). This CDR3 has 16 residues. CDR3 bases: TGTGCCAGTAGTGAAATAGCGGGGGCTCACTACAATGAGCAGTTCTTC. Its translation: CASSEIAGAHYNEQFF.

This chain connects TRBV5-1 to TRBJ1-1, with D possibly TRBD1 on 6 matching bases. The CDR3 runs to 18 residues. Trimming cost V 1 base and J 1 base, with 20 bases left between them. Germline V lookup: CDR1 SGHRS, CDR2 YFSETQ. This CDR3 is CASSLRTVPDRQNTEAFF. The CDR3 region has the DNA TGCGCCAGCAGCTTGAGGACAGTTCCGGACCGGCAGAACACTGAAGCTTTCTTT. The full variable domain, completed using reference TRBV5-1 and TRBJ1-1, is KAGVTQTPRYLIKTRGQQVTLSCSPISGHRSVSWYQQTPGQGLQFLFEYFSETQRNKGNFPGRFSGRQFSNSRSEMNVSTLELGDSALYLCASSLRTVPDRQNTEAFFGQGTRLTVV.

This clonotype has a count of ten or more. The J gene is TRBJ2-3, the V gene TRBV10-3; 7 nucleotides align to TRBD2. Germline-derived CDR1 and CDR2 are ENHRY and SYGVKD. V gave up 2 bases and J gave up 4 bases; unmatched junction bases: 6. The CDR3 is 15 residues long. CDR3 region: CAISERGLGADTQYF. CDR3 nucleotide sequence: TGTGCCATCAGTGAGCGAGGACTAGGTGCAGATACGCAGTATTTT.

This clonotype was recorded many times. This sequence joins TRBV7-2 and TRBJ2-3, with 9 nucleotides matching TRBD2. Trimming took 5 bases from V and 4 from J; bases not matched to a gene: 7. Germline V gene lookup returns CDR1 SGHTA and CDR2 FQGNSA. The CDR3 is made up of 15 amino acids. The CDR3 sequence: CASSTRLAGSDTQYF. In nucleotides, the CDR3 is TGTGCCAGCAGCACCCGCCTAGCGGGGTCAGATACGCAGTATTTT.

At least ten counts were recorded for this clonotype. The chain recombines TRBV7-8 with TRBJ2-7; D is perhaps TRBD2 (5 bases). The germline gives CDR1 SGHVS, CDR2 FQNEAQ. CDR3 length equals 15 residues. V was clipped by 4 bases and J by 1 base, with 14 bases between them. The CDR3, as DNA: TGTGCCAGCAGCTCTACATCTAGAGGGTCCTACGAGCAGTACGTC. It is translated as CASSSTSRGSYEQYV.

This clonotype was counted a few times. The V gene is TRBV27, the J gene TRBJ1-6, with D tentatively TRBD1 (5 bases). CDR3 length: 15 amino acids. Per the germline V gene, CDR1 is MNHEY and CDR2 is SMNVEV (reference sequence). V lost 5 bases, J lost 1 base, and 9 bases lay in between. In DNA form, the CDR3 reads TGTGCCAGCAGTAAGGGACCTTCCTATAATTCACCCCTCCACTTT. It yields the protein CASSKGPSYNSPLHF.

This clonotype was seen a few times. V is TRBV2 and J is TRBJ2-3; 14 bases are shared with TRBD2. V dropped 6 bases and J dropped 5; count of bases not matched to a gene: 4. This CDR3 region has 15 residues. The germline gives CDR1 SNHLY, CDR2 FYNNEI. CDR3 DNA sequence: TGTGCCAGCAGGGGACTAGCGGGAGTTCAAGATACGCAGTATTTT. Translating it yields CASRGLAGVQDTQYF. Supplemented by reference TRBV2 and TRBJ2-3, the full variable domain reads EPEVTQTPSHQVTQMGQEVILRCVPISNHLYFYWYRQILGQKVEFLVSFYNNEISEKSEIFDDQFSVERPDGSNFTLKIRSTKLEDSAMYFCASRGLAGVQDTQYFGPGTRLTVL.

The CDR3 loop is CASSLSAYEQYF. Written as DNA, the CDR3 is TGTGCCAGCAGCTTATCAGCCTACGAGCAGTACTTC. The chain is built from TRBV7-9 and TRBJ2-7; unclear D gene. This CDR3 is 12 amino acids long. Trimming pared 2 bases from V and 2 bases from J, leaving 4 bases between. Germline assignment: CDR1 SEHNR and CDR2 FQNEAQ (reference sequence).

This chain uses TRBV5-8 with TRBJ2-5, with 7 bases lining up with TRBD1. Germline V CDR1 and CDR2: SGHTS, YDEGEE. Unmatched junction bases numbered 8, after V lost 7 bases and J lost 2 bases. The CDR3 has 14 amino acids. CDR3 loop: CASGRRGRQETQYF. Written as DNA, the CDR3 is TGTGCCAGCGGGCGAAGGGGGCGACAAGAGACCCAGTACTTC. Complete variable domain (other parts from reference TRBV5-8 and TRBJ2-5): EAGVTQSPTHLIKTRGQQATLRCSPISGHTSVYWYQQALGLGLQFLLWYDEGEERNRGNFPPRFSGRQFPNYSSELNVNALELEDSALYLCASGRRGRQETQYFGPGTRLLVL.

The chain carries TRBV20-1 and TRBJ1-5, with D hard to call. V gave up 6 bases and J gave up 2 bases, with 11 bases separating them. Per germline, CDR1 DFQATT and CDR2 SNEGSKA (reference sequence). The CDR3 contains 13 residues. The CDR3 DNA follows: TGCAGTGCCACCCTTGGGGGCAATCAGCCCCAGCATTTT. Translating it yields CSATLGGNQPQHF.

The table lists this clonotype with a few counts. The rearrangement links TRBV19 to TRBJ1-2; D is uncertain. The CDR3 sequence is 14 residues long. Per the germline V gene, CDR1 is LNHDA and CDR2 is SQIVND (reference sequence). Trimming pared 3 bases from V and 7 bases from J, leaving 15 bases between. The CDR3 loop is CASSIPKPTFGYTF. The CDR3 nucleotides read TGTGCCAGTAGTATTCCCAAACCCACGTTTGGCTACACCTTC.

This clonotype was found many times. J is TRBJ2-4 and V is TRBV7-2, with D possibly being TRBD1 or TRBD2 (6 bases each). The CDR3 extends over 15 amino acids. Trimming stripped 1 base from V and 6 bases from J, with 13 bases between. CDR1 SGHTA and CDR2 FQGNSA come from the germline V gene. This CDR3 is CASSLVGGLANIQYF. In DNA, the CDR3 is TGTGCCAGCAGCTTAGTGGGGGGCCTCGCAAACATTCAGTACTTC.

J is TRBJ1-5 and V is TRBV9, with 7 bases fitting TRBD1. This CDR3 is 14 amino acids long. With V trimmed by 2 bases and J by 3 bases, 2 bases remained unmatched. The germline V gene has CDR1 SGDLS and CDR2 YYNGEE. CDR3 in amino acids: CASSVTGDNQPQHF. CDR3 DNA sequence: TGTGCCAGCAGCGTTACAGGGGACAATCAGCCCCAGCATTTT. Complete variable domain (other parts from reference TRBV9 and TRBJ1-5): DSGVTQTPKHLITATGQRVTLRCSPRSGDLSVYWYQQSLDQGLQFLIQYYNGEERAKGNILERFSAQQFPDLHSELNLSSLELGDSALYFCASSVTGDNQPQHFGDGTRLSIL.

The V and J genes are TRBV12-3 or TRBV12-4 and TRBJ2-7, with 9 bases lining up with TRBD1. The CDR3 loop spans 15 amino acids. V gave up 5 bases and J gave up 3 bases; unmatched junction bases: 8. The CDR3 nucleotides are TGTGCCAGCAGTCTGGGGGACAGGGTGAACTACGAGCAGTACTTC. Translating gives CASSLGDRVNYEQYF.

The chain uses TRBV11-3 and TRBJ2-5, with 9 bases identical to TRBD1. The CDR3 covers 14 residues. CDR1 and CDR2 from the germline V gene are SGHNT and YENEEA. The junction had 7 bases not matched to a gene; V was cut back by 7 bases and J by 4 bases. The CDR3 DNA sequence: TGTGCCAGCAACCAGGGACAGGGAGGAGAGACCCAGTACTTC. Its translation: CASNQGQGGETQYF. The complete variable domain, with remaining parts taken from reference TRBV11-3 and TRBJ2-5, reads EAGVVQSPRYKIIEKKQPVAFWCNPISGHNTLYWYLQNLGQGPELLIRYENEEAVDDSQLPKDRFSAERLKGVDSTLKIQPAELGDSAVYLCASNQGQGGETQYFGPGTRLLVL.